The 21 T cell receptor beta chains listed next were all sequenced from one sample in a study of response to subunit inactivated influenza vaccine (dated by TCRdb to the late 2010s). Receptor libraries were prepared by RT-PCR. TCRdb names Illumina HiSeq 2500 as the instrument used. In-frame beta chains were kept once TCRdb had trimmed the public reads at Q25 with fastp and called clones with MiXCR. Duplicate CDR3 protein sequences are folded into a single record with the most common DNA and genes. The sample yields 800,000 to 1,000,000 distinct CDR3 sequences; around 21% were counted once. The ten largest clonotypes hold roughly a tenth of the sample. The material was PBMCs from blood, obtained roughly 5 days after vaccination. Every receptor here comes from a man aged 50 or older who received an inactivated influenza vaccine. Donor details come from another sample of the same person, matched by shared clones.

The J gene is TRBJ1-5, the V gene TRBV12-3 or TRBV12-4; D is ambiguous. With 5 bases removed from V and 0 bases from J, the gap between germline ends came to 11 bases. The CDR3 extends over 15 amino acids. In DNA form, the CDR3 reads TGTGCCAGCAGTCCGCCCGTTAATAGCAATCAGCCCCAGCATTTT. Its translation is CASSPPVNSNQPQHF.

CDR3 DNA: TGTGCCAGCAGCGGAGCAGAAACAGATACGCAGTATTTT. It encodes CASSGAETDTQYF. The chain joins TRBV7-9 to TRBJ2-3; no clear D gene. This CDR3 region has 13 residues. Trimming removed 5 bases from V and 3 bases from J, with 9 bases in between. Germline CDR1 is SEHNR and CDR2 is FQNEAQ (reference sequence). The whole variable domain, remainder taken from reference TRBV7-9 and TRBJ2-3, is DTGVSQNPRHKITKRGQNVTFRCDPISEHNRLYWYRQTLGQGPEFLTYFQNEAQLEKSRLLSDRFSAERPKGSFSTLEIQRTEQGDSAMYLCASSGAETDTQYFGPGTRLTVL.

This clonotype has a handful of counts. The chain recombines TRBV15 with TRBJ2-7, with 8 bases lining up with TRBD2. Germline CDR1 is LNHNV and CDR2 is YYDKDF (reference sequence). V was clipped by 1 base and J by 5 bases; unmatched bases: 7. The CDR3 is made up of 15 amino acids. This CDR3 is CATSRGFAGGHEQYF. The CDR3 region has the DNA TGTGCCACCAGCAGAGGGTTCGCGGGGGGCCACGAGCAGTACTTC.

This clonotype was seen a handful of times. The chain links TRBV28 to TRBJ2-5; no reliable D call. The CDR3 runs to 11 residues. In germline, CDR1 is MDHEN, CDR2 SYDVKM. V dropped 5 bases and J dropped 5 bases, with 6 bases sitting between them. CDR3 amino acids: CASSNSETQYF. CDR3 sequence (DNA): TGTGCCAGCAGTAATTCTGAGACCCAGTACTTC. The variable domain in full, with the rest retrieved from reference TRBV28 and TRBJ2-5, is DVKVTQSSRYLVKRTGEKVFLECVQDMDHENMFWYRQDPGLGLRLIYFSYDVKMKEKGDIPEGYSVSREKKERFSLILESASTNQTSMYLCASSNSETQYFGPGTRLLVL.

This sequence joins TRBV11-2 and TRBJ2-1, with D maybe TRBD2 (6 bases). CDR3 length: 20 amino acids. V lost 3 bases, J lost 9 bases, and 33 bases lay in between. The germline V gene encodes CDR1 SGHAT and CDR2 FQNNGV. The CDR3 DNA reads TGTGCCAGCAGCTTTTGGTCTAGCGCGCGTGATCCAGCGGCATACGCTGAGCAGTTCTTC. Its translation is CASSFWSSARDPAAYAEQFF.

The sample holds a few counts of this clonotype. This chain links TRBV7-9 with TRBJ2-7; D not certain. The V and J ends lost 5 bases and 5 bases respectively, with 16 bases between them. Germline CDR1 SEHNR, CDR2 FQNEAQ (reference sequence). The CDR3 sequence is 14 residues long. The CDR3 region has the DNA TGTGCCAGCAGCCACGGGTTCGTGGGAAACGAGCAGTACTTC. As protein: CASSHGFVGNEQYF.

This clonotype was counted ten times or more. The chain couples TRBV29-1 to TRBJ2-4, with a possible D match to TRBD1 (6 bases). V was shortened by 5 bases and J by 7 bases, with 9 bases between the two germline ends. Germline CDR1 is SQVTM and CDR2 is ANQGSEA. The CDR3 spans 11 residues. CDR3: CSVPDRNIQYF. The CDR3 bases are TGCAGCGTTCCTGACAGGAACATTCAGTACTTC.

This chain joins TRBV7-9 and TRBJ2-7; 9 bases line up with TRBD2. CDR1 is SEHNR, CDR2 FQNEAQ, per germline (reference sequence). This CDR3 has 17 residues. The trim removed 1 base at V and 3 bases at J, leaving 10 bases unmatched. CDR3 amino acids: CASSLGGGDSHNYEQYF. DNA for the CDR3: TGTGCCAGCAGCTTAGGCGGGGGGGACAGTCATAACTACGAGCAGTACTTC.

The chain joins TRBV20-1 to TRBJ2-1; no clear D gene. V shed 3 bases and J shed 7 bases, with 7 bases lying between them. Looked up from germline, CDR1 is DFQATT and CDR2 is SNEGSKA (reference sequence). CDR3 length equals 11 residues. The chain's CDR3 is CSASSWNEQFF. CDR3 nucleotides: TGCAGTGCTAGTTCCTGGAATGAGCAGTTCTTC.

This clonotype has just a few counts. The chain couples TRBV29-1 to TRBJ2-7; 7 bases fit TRBD1. J was trimmed by 2 bases and V by 6 bases; bases with no gene match: 7. Germline CDR1 SQVTM, CDR2 ANQGSEA. The CDR3 is 13 residues long. Here the CDR3 DNA reads TGCAGCGTCCGGGACAGCCTTGCCTACGAGCAGTACTTC. Amino acids: CSVRDSLAYEQYF.

This clonotype was found once. The chain is built from TRBV7-8 and TRBJ2-7, with a possible D match to TRBD1 (6 bases). Germline loops: CDR1 SGHVS, CDR2 FQNEAQ. CDR3 length: 18 residues. The V and J ends lost 0 bases and 1 base respectively, with 19 bases between them. The CDR3 coding sequence is TGTGCCAGCAGCTTAGCGTTCGGACCGATGGACAGATCCTACGAGCAGTACTTC. This gives the protein CASSLAFGPMDRSYEQYF.

This chain connects TRBV4-3 to TRBJ1-1; 7 bases fit TRBD1. V was pared by 4 bases and J by 0 bases, with 8 bases of the junction left unmatched. Germline CDR1 reads LGHNA; CDR2 reads YSLEER. The CDR3 has 16 amino acids. In DNA, the CDR3 is TGCGCCAGCAGCCGGGGGCGACAGGGATTGAACACTGAAGCTTTCTTT. This translates into CASSRGRQGLNTEAFF.

The rearrangement links TRBV11-2 to TRBJ2-1, with D possibly matching TRBD2 (5 bases). The V gene's germline CDR1 is SGHAT and CDR2 FQNNGV. The V and J ends lost 5 bases and 10 bases respectively, with 18 bases between them. This CDR3 is 14 amino acids long. CDR3 loop: CASSPARVLGEQFF. The CDR3 DNA is TGTGCCAGCAGCCCCGCGAGGGTTTTGGGAGAGCAGTTCTTC. Filled out from reference TRBV11-2 and TRBJ2-1, the complete variable domain reads EAGVAQSPRYKIIEKRQSVAFWCNPISGHATLYWYQQILGQGPKLLIQFQNNGVVDDSQLPKDRFSAERLKGVDSTLKIQPAKLEDSAVYLCASSPARVLGEQFFGPGTRLTVL.

Concerning this clonotype: Sequence at one end of the junction differs from germline and may be a read error. The rearrangement links TRBV7-7 to TRBJ2-3; D is possibly TRBD2 (5 bases). Per germline, CDR1 SSHAT and CDR2 FNYEAQ (reference sequence). The CDR3 is 15 residues long. The CDR3 coding sequence is TGTGCTAGCAGCGAAGGAGGCAGTACTACAGATACGCAGTATTTT. Translated: CASSEGGSTTDTQYF.

A few counts support this clonotype. The V call is TRBV20-1, the J call TRBJ2-3; 8 bases fit TRBD2. The J segment lost 1 base and the V segment lost 5 bases, leaving 5 bases of the junction unmatched. This CDR3 spans 14 amino acids. The germline V gene has CDR1 DFQATT and CDR2 SNEGSKA (reference sequence). The CDR3 is CSAEATSGTDTQYF. CDR3 DNA sequence: TGCAGTGCTGAGGCGACTAGCGGCACAGATACGCAGTATTTT.

The chain uses TRBV12-3 or TRBV12-4 and TRBJ2-6; D perhaps matches TRBD1 (5 bases). The CDR3 totals 16 residues. V lost 6 bases to trimming and J lost 0 bases, with 12 bases between them. This CDR3 is CASRPQGTSGANVLTF. Here the CDR3 DNA reads TGTGCCAGCAGGCCGCAGGGCACCTCTGGGGCCAACGTCCTGACTTTC.

This clonotype was detected a few times. This sequence joins TRBV6-5 and TRBJ2-3, with TRBD2 matching 8 bases. The ends lost 3 bases at V and 0 bases at J; junction bases unmatched: 2. Looked up from germline, CDR1 is MNHEY and CDR2 is SVGAGI. This CDR3 is 15 amino acids long. The DNA of the CDR3 is TGTGCCAGCAGTTATTTAGCGGGAAGCACAGATACGCAGTATTTT. Protein sequence: CASSYLAGSTDTQYF.

In this sample, this clonotype turned up a few times. The V gene is TRBV20-1, the J gene TRBJ2-1; 11 bases line up with TRBD2. From germline, CDR1 is DFQATT and CDR2 SNEGSKA (reference sequence). V lost 4 bases, J lost 5 bases, and 4 bases stayed unmatched. The CDR3 runs to 14 residues. In nucleotides, the CDR3 is TGCAGTGCTAAGTTAGCGGGAGGGGACAATGAGCAGTTCTTC. Translated: CSAKLAGGDNEQFF.

The rearrangement joins TRBV20-1 to TRBJ1-5, with 10 bases matching TRBD1. There are 15 residues in the CDR3. Germline V gene data show CDR1 as DFQATT and CDR2 as SNEGSKA (reference sequence). J gave up 6 bases and V 6 bases, and 11 bases lay outside the gene matches. This CDR3 is CSAAPSGDRGQPQHF. DNA for the CDR3: TGCAGTGCCGCCCCCTCTGGGGACAGGGGTCAGCCCCAGCATTTT.

The V and J genes are TRBV29-1 and TRBJ1-1, with 7 bases that match TRBD1. From germline, CDR1 is SQVTM and CDR2 ANQGSEA. The CDR3 length is 15 residues. V shed 3 bases and J 2 bases; nucleotides not matched to a gene: 9. CDR3 sequence (DNA): TGCAGCGTTGACGAGATAGGGACAGCAAACACTGAAGCTTTCTTT. Its translation is CSVDEIGTANTEAFF. The full variable domain, with the rest looked up from reference TRBV29-1 and TRBJ1-1, is SAVISQKPSRDICQRGTSLTIQCQVDSQVTMMFWYRQQPGQSLTLIATANQGSEATYESGFVIDKFPISRPNLTFSTLTVSNMSPEDSSIYLCSVDEIGTANTEAFFGQGTRLTVV.

V gene TRBV29-1 combines with J gene TRBJ1-2; D gene ambiguous. This CDR3 has 10 residues. V was shortened by 7 bases and J by 6 bases, with 9 bases between the two germline ends. CDR1 is SQVTM and CDR2 is ANQGSEA in the germline V gene. CDR3 DNA: TGCAGCGCTGTGACGGATGGCTACACCTTC. Encoded protein: CSAVTDGYTF. The entire variable domain, with the rest obtained from reference TRBV29-1 and TRBJ1-2, is as follows: SAVISQKPSRDICQRGTSLTIQCQVDSQVTMMFWYRQQPGQSLTLIATANQGSEATYESGFVIDKFPISRPNLTFSTLTVSNMSPEDSSIYLCSAVTDGYTFGSGTRLTVV.